This entry lists 21 T cell receptor beta chains sequenced from one sample in a study of blood T cell repertoires in COVID-19 (TCRdb year 2020). Libraries were built with the immunoSEQ multiplex PCR assay. As stored in TCRdb, this immuneACCESS dataset retains in-frame rearrangements with V and J assigned. A fraction of the clones does not appear; measured against another copy, unresolved V genes explain less than half of the discrepancy, and the remainder lacks a known reason. The sample table records fewer than 400,000 clones; approximately 83% of these occur just once. Around 2.1% of the sample is in the top ten clones. Specimen: PBMCs or T cells enriched from blood (not recorded which). These receptors were obtained from a young man who had recovered from COVID-19.

V and J are TRBV6-1 and TRBJ1-5; 8 bases fit TRBD1. With 3 bases clipped from V and 9 bases from J, the junction kept 4 bases outside the gene matches. The CDR3 consists of 13 residues. Germline loops: CDR1 MNHNS, CDR2 SASEGT. The CDR3 nucleotides read TGTGCCAGCAGTGAGACAGGGGTGCGGCCCCAGCATTTT. The encoded protein is CASSETGVRPQHF.

V and J are TRBV5-1 and TRBJ2-1; TRBD2 matches 16 bases. The germline CDR1 and CDR2 sequences are SGHRS and YFSETQ. CDR3 size: 16 residues. Trimming cost V 3 bases and J 11 bases; bases outside gene matches: 8. Here the CDR3 reads CASSSGTSGGVVKQFF. Written as DNA, the CDR3 is TGCGCCAGCAGCTCCGGGACTAGCGGGGGGGTAGTAAAGCAGTTCTTC. Variable domain in full (rest from reference TRBV5-1 and TRBJ2-1): KAGVTQTPRYLIKTRGQQVTLSCSPISGHRSVSWYQQTPGQGLQFLFEYFSETQRNKGNFPGRFSGRQFSNSRSEMNVSTLELGDSALYLCASSSGTSGGVVKQFFGPGTRLTVL.

A note on this clone: A read error may produce the germline difference seen at one junction end. The gene calls are TRBV6-1 and TRBJ2-4; 9 bases fit TRBD2. Germline V CDR1 and CDR2: MNHNS, SASEGT. This CDR3 comprises 14 residues. The CDR3 sequence: CASSEGGTSNIQYF. Here the CDR3 DNA reads TGTGCCAGCAGCGAAGGGGGGACTAGCAACATTCAGTACTTC.

This clone was seen a single time. V gene TRBV4-3 combines with J gene TRBJ2-7; 7 bases line up with TRBD1. CDR1 and CDR2 from the germline V gene are LGHNA and YSLEER. V lost 0 bases to trimming and J lost 0 bases; unmatched junction nucleotides: 5. This CDR3 is built from 16 residues. CDR3 in amino acids: CASSQDPTGYSYEQYF. CDR3 nucleotides: TGCGCCAGCAGCCAAGACCCGACAGGGTACTCCTACGAGCAGTACTTC.

The rearrangement uses TRBV10-3 and TRBJ1-1; possibly TRBD1 for D (5 bases). Germline CDR1 and CDR2: ENHRY and SYGVKD. The CDR3 totals 16 residues. Trimming left V 0 bases short and J 4 bases short, with 15 bases between. The CDR3 here is CAISESPLDSGTEAFF. The CDR3 region has the DNA TGTGCCATCAGTGAGTCCCCCCTCGACAGTGGCACTGAAGCTTTCTTT.

The V call is TRBV2, the J call TRBJ2-1, with 9 nucleotides matching TRBD2. The CDR3 loop spans 14 amino acids. CDR1 is SNHLY, CDR2 FYNNEI, per germline. J was trimmed by 8 bases and V by 10 bases; bases with no gene match: 12. CDR3 region: CATRGAGGLYEQFF. The CDR3 DNA follows: TGTGCCACCCGCGGGGCGGGGGGGCTCTATGAGCAGTTCTTC. The variable domain in full, completed from reference TRBV2 and TRBJ2-1, reads EPEVTQTPSHQVTQMGQEVILRCVPISNHLYFYWYRQILGQKVEFLVSFYNNEISEKSEIFDDQFSVERPDGSNFTLKIRSTKLEDSAMYFCATRGAGGLYEQFFGPGTRLTVL.

V is TRBV5-1 and J is TRBJ2-1; TRBD2 matches at 7 bases. V lost 0 bases to trimming and J lost 3 bases; unmatched junction nucleotides: 3. This CDR3 spans 15 amino acids. Germline V gene sequence: CDR1 SGHRS, CDR2 YFSETQ. The CDR3 nucleotides are TGCGCCAGCAGCTTGGGGGGGGGACGCTACAATGAGCAGTTCTTC. Amino acid sequence: CASSLGGGRYNEQFF.

The CDR3 nucleotides read TGTGCCATCAGGGGGAGGGGGGATGAAAAACTGTTTTTT. Translating it yields CAIRGRGDEKLFF. The chain employs TRBV10-3 and TRBJ1-4; TRBD1 is a possible D gene (6 bases). Trimming left V 6 bases short and J 6 bases short, with 11 bases between. The germline gives CDR1 ENHRY, CDR2 SYGVKD. This CDR3 has 13 amino acids.

This rearrangement joins TRBV6-5 to TRBJ1-3; a possible D gene is TRBD1 (5 bases). Germline loops: CDR1 MNHEY, CDR2 SVGAGI. The CDR3 is 16 residues long. V was shortened by 0 bases and J by 1 base, with 10 bases between the two germline ends. CDR3 sequence reads: CASSYSPPGSGNTIYF. Written as DNA, the CDR3 is TGTGCCAGCAGTTACTCCCCCCCAGGGTCTGGAAACACCATATATTTT.

This clone has just a few counts. The chain recombines TRBV7-9 with TRBJ2-7; 7 bases are a match to TRBD2. CDR1 is SEHNR, CDR2 FQNEAQ, per germline (reference sequence). The CDR3 is made up of 13 amino acids. V gave up 4 bases and J gave up 0 bases; unmatched junction bases: 0. CDR3 DNA sequence: TGTGCCAGCAGCTCTAGCGGCTCCTACGAGCAGTACTTC. Its protein product is CASSSSGSYEQYF.

The chain employs TRBV4-3 and TRBJ2-1; the D gene is possibly TRBD2 (5 bases). The germline gives CDR1 LGHNA, CDR2 YSLEER. Trimming took 0 bases from V and 7 from J, leaving 13 bases between them. This CDR3 has 15 amino acids. This CDR3 is CASSQERRALNEQFF. The CDR3 DNA reads TGCGCCAGCAGCCAAGAAAGGCGGGCTTTGAATGAGCAGTTCTTC.

The chain recombines TRBV19 with TRBJ1-5, with 7 bases fitting TRBD1. The junction had 7 bases not matched to a gene; V was cut back by 6 bases and J by 5 bases. Germline loops: CDR1 LNHDA, CDR2 SQIVND (reference sequence). There are 14 residues in the CDR3. CDR3 in amino acids: CASRIQGNDQPQHF. The CDR3 region has the DNA TGTGCCAGTAGGATACAGGGGAATGATCAGCCCCAGCATTTT.

V and J are TRBV5-5 and TRBJ1-1; 7 bases align to TRBD1. Germline CDR1 and CDR2: SGHKS and YYEKEE (reference sequence). V shed 4 bases, J shed 1 base, and the junction held 7 bases outside the gene matches. This CDR3 is 15 amino acids long. The CDR3: CASSPPGTENTEAFF. The CDR3 coding sequence is TGTGCCAGCAGCCCGCCCGGGACAGAGAACACTGAAGCTTTCTTT. Based on the CDR3 plus reference TRBV5-5 and TRBJ1-1, the full variable domain is DAGVTQSPTHLIKTRGQQVTLRCSPISGHKSVSWYQQVLGQGPQFIFQYYEKEERGRGNFPDRFSARQFPNYSSELNVNALLLGDSALYLCASSPPGTENTEAFFGQGTRLTVV.

This chain uses TRBV7-9 with TRBJ1-1; D is undetermined. Germline V gene sequence: CDR1 SEHNR, CDR2 FQNEAQ (reference sequence). V was cut by 5 bases and J by 1 base, with 8 bases left in between. The CDR3 extends over 13 amino acids. In DNA, the CDR3 is TGTGCCAGCAGCCGTGGCACGAACACTGAAGCTTTCTTT. Its translation is CASSRGTNTEAFF.

The chain employs TRBV5-4 and TRBJ2-1; 10 bases match TRBD2. After removal of 3 bases from V and 5 bases from J, the junction contained 8 bases not matched to a gene. The CDR3 loop spans 16 amino acids. Germline CDR1 SGHNT, CDR2 YYREEE (reference sequence). This chain's CDR3 is CASSSLSGGGNNEQFF. The CDR3 DNA follows: TGTGCCAGCAGCTCGCTCAGCGGGGGGGGAAACAATGAGCAGTTCTTC. Filled out from reference TRBV5-4 and TRBJ2-1, the complete variable domain reads ETGVTQSPTHLIKTRGQQVTLRCSSQSGHNTVSWYQQALGQGPQFIFQYYREEENGRGNFPPRFSGLQFPNYSSELNVNALELDDSALYLCASSSLSGGGNNEQFFGPGTRLTVL.

CDR3 amino acids: CASTPRGKNTGELFF. CDR3 sequence (DNA): TGTGCCAGCACCCCCAGGGGGAAGAACACCGGGGAGCTGTTTTTT. The chain employs TRBV3-1 (or the pseudogene TRBV3-2) and TRBJ2-2, with TRBD1 identical over 7 bases. The CDR3 runs 15 residues. With V trimmed by 7 bases and J by 1 base, 6 bases remained unmatched. The V gene's germline CDR1 is LGHDT and CDR2 YNNKEL (reference sequence).

The chain combines TRBV2 with TRBJ2-3; 8 bases match TRBD2. CDR3 length: 13 amino acids. J was trimmed by 7 bases and V by 8 bases; bases with no gene match: 8. Germline V gene data show CDR1 as SNHLY and CDR2 as FYNNEI. Written as DNA, the CDR3 is TGTGCCAGCGTGGCTAGCGGGTTGAATACGCAGTATTTT. It specifies CASVASGLNTQYF.

The V and J genes are TRBV7-9 and TRBJ2-3; 9 bases line up with TRBD2. CDR3 length equals 16 residues. Germline values: CDR1 SEHNR, CDR2 FQNEAQ (reference sequence). With V trimmed by 5 bases and J by 2 bases, 8 bases remained unmatched. The CDR3 is CASSARTSEFTDTQYF. The CDR3 DNA sequence: TGTGCCAGCAGCGCACGGACTAGCGAGTTCACAGATACGCAGTATTTT.

This clone was counted a single time. The chain carries TRBV5-6 and TRBJ1-4; 10 bases are a match to TRBD1. In germline, CDR1 is SGHDT, CDR2 YYEEEE. This CDR3 has 15 residues. Trimming removed 5 bases from V and 5 bases from J; junction bases left unmatched: 6. The CDR3, as DNA: TGTGCCAGCAGAGACAGGGGGCGCGGAAATGAAAAACTGTTTTTT. This translates into CASRDRGRGNEKLFF.

The J gene is TRBJ1-1, the V gene TRBV6-2 or TRBV6-3, with a weak D call TRBD1 (5 bases). Germline V gives CDR1 MNHEY, CDR2 SVGEGT. V lost 0 bases and J lost 9, with 14 bases in between. The length of the CDR3 is 14 residues. The CDR3 nucleotides are TGTGCCAGCAGTTACTCTCCGCAGCGGGGGAAAGCTTTCTTT. It encodes CASSYSPQRGKAFF.

This chain uses TRBV6-2 or TRBV6-3 with TRBJ1-1; D gene ambiguous. The CDR3 is made up of 13 amino acids. Germline V CDR1 and CDR2: MNHEY, SVGEGT. V was shortened by 7 bases and J by 1 base, with 10 bases between the two germline ends. Here the CDR3 DNA reads TGTGCCAGCACTTATCCTACGAACACTGAAGCTTTCTTT. Protein product: CASTYPTNTEAFF.